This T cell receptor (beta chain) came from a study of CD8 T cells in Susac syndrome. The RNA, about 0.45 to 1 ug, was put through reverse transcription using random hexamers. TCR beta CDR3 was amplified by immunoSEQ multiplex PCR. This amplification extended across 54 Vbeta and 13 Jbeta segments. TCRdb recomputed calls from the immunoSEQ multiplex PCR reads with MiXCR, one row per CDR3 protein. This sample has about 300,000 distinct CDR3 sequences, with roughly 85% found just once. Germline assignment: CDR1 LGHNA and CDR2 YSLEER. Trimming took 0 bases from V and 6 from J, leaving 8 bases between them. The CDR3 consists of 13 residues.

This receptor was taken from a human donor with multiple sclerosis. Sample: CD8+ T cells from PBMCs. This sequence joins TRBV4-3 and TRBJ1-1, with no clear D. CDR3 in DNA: TGCGCCAGCAGCCAAGAAACAATTTCTGAAGCTTTCTTT. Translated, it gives CASSQETISEAFF.